This TCR beta chain was captured in a study of cytomegalovirus exposure and HLA in healthy donors. The PCR ran on 60 Vbeta and 13 Jbeta primers. Sequenced by immunoSEQ multiplex PCR; TCRdb stores in-frame clones only, minus some. The repertoire holds about 100,000 clones, approximately 76% seen once, with approximately 2% in the top ten. Germline V gives CDR1 MGHDK, CDR2 SYGVNS. This CDR3 contains 14 residues. Losses at the gene ends were 3 bases for V and 9 bases for J; bases not matched to a gene: 9. The V and J genes are TRBV25-1 and TRBJ2-3, with 7 nucleotides matching TRBD2. This TCR was recovered from a man aged 18 to 35 in good health and CMV-seronegative. The sequencing input was PBMCs. DNA for the CDR3: TGTGCCAGCAGTGAGCGCGGGGGAGCGGGCACGCAGTATTTT. Protein product: CASSERGGAGTQYF.